The rows below give T cell receptor beta chains drawn from one sample of a study of Graves' ophthalmopathy and Graves' hyperthyroidism. TCRdb redid the calling of the multiplex PCR reads with MiXCR, one entry per CDR3 protein. The data contain almost 750,000 distinct CDR3 sequences, approximately 40% of them singletons. The sample comprised peripheral blood. The receptors derive from an adult man with Graves' ophthalmopathy. CDR3s include the opening cysteine and the closing phenylalanine or tryptophan. The order of the fields is J gene, clone size, D gene, V gene, CDR3 protein, CDR3 DNA. D genes are given only for firm matches. Expanded clones are given a class, and other clones once, few, many or no size at all.

>TRBJ2-6|few|TRBD2|TRBV12-3/TRBV12-4
CASSFEGTGGSGANVLTF
TGTGCCAGCAGTTTTGAGGGTACGGGGGGCTCTGGGGCCAACGTCCTGACTTTC
>TRBJ1-5|many|.|TRBV2
CASSEEYDQPQHF
TGTGCCAGCAGTGAAGAATACGATCAGCCCCAGCATTTT
>TRBJ1-3|.|.|TRBV2
CASNPGYSGNTIYF
TGTGCCAGCAATCCGGGGTACTCTGGAAACACCATATATTTT
>TRBJ1-1|many|.|TRBV7-9
CGGRQRLEIENTEAFF
TGTGGGGGGCGACAAAGACTAGAAATTGAGAACACTGAAGCTTTCTTT
>TRBJ1-5|many|.|TRBV19
CASSIGSTQPQHF
TGTGCCAGTAGTATAGGGTCAACTCAGCCCCAGCATTTT
>TRBJ1-1|many|TRBD1|TRBV2
CASRADRENTEAFF
TGTGCCAGCAGGGCGGACAGGGAGAACACTGAAGCTTTCTTT
>TRBJ2-7|.|.|TRBV9
CASSPRDGGLLGEQYF
TGTGCCAGCAGCCCCCGCGACGGGGGTCTCTTGGGGGAGCAGTACTTC
>TRBJ1-2|.|.|TRBV7-9
CASSLWRDLSYGYTF
TGTGCCAGCAGCTTATGGCGGGATCTGAGCTATGGCTACACCTTC
>TRBJ1-3|.|.|TRBV4-2
CASSQISGLSGNTIYF
TGTGCCAGCAGCCAGATATCAGGTCTCTCTGGAAACACCATATATTTT
>TRBJ1-5|.|TRBD1|TRBV20-1
CSATPGQQNQPQHF
TGCAGTGCTACCCCGGGACAGCAAAATCAGCCCCAGCATTTT
>TRBJ1-1|.|.|TRBV11-2
CASSLGQRDTEAFF
TGTGCCAGCAGCTTAGGTCAGAGGGACACTGAAGCTTTCTTT
>TRBJ1-1|.|.|TRBV2
CASSERGGRRTEAFF
TGTGCCAGCAGTGAAAGGGGGGGTAGAAGGACTGAAGCTTTCTTT
>TRBJ1-6|.|TRBD1|TRBV7-9
CASSFIDRANSPLHF
TGTGCCAGCAGCTTTATCGACAGGGCCAATTCACCCCTCCACTTT
>TRBJ2-7|.|.|TRBV11-2
CASSLLDRTYEQYF
TGTGCCAGCAGCTTGCTCGACAGGACCTACGAGCAGTACTTC
>TRBJ1-4|.|.|TRBV20-1
CSAQGRGEYEKLFF
TGCAGTGCTCAGGGGCGGGGGGAGTACGAAAAACTGTTTTTT
>TRBJ2-2|.|TRBD2|TRBV7-2
CASSQELAGGPTGELFF
TGCGCCAGCAGCCAAGAACTAGCGGGAGGGCCCACCGGGGAGCTGTTTTTT
>TRBJ2-7|many|.|TRBV6-5
CASSFIRGYEQYF
TGTGCCAGCAGTTTCATCCGAGGCTACGAGCAGTACTTC
>TRBJ1-6|many|.|TRBV29-1
CSAGAGNNSPLHF
TGCAGCGCCGGGGCGGGGAATAATTCACCCCTCCACTTT
>TRBJ2-7|.|.|TRBV9
CAGSVDLLGDEQYF
TGTGCCGGCAGCGTAGACTTATTGGGGGACGAGCAGTACTTC
>TRBJ2-5|few|TRBD1|TRBV19
CASRRQGAETQYF
TGTGCCAGTAGGAGACAGGGGGCTGAGACCCAGTACTTC
>TRBJ1-2|many|.|TRBV2
CASRSFGGDGYTF
TGTGCCAGCAGATCCTTCGGGGGTGATGGCTACACCTTC
>TRBJ2-7|many|.|TRBV7-3
CASSSTGAYEQYF
TGTGCCAGCAGCTCGACAGGAGCCTACGAGCAGTACTTC
>TRBJ1-6|.|.|TRBV2
CASSKGWDTPLHF
TGTGCCAGCAGTAAGGGGTGGGATACACCCCTCCACTTT
>TRBJ1-2|.|.|TRBV29-1
CSVVGTLHGYTF
TGCAGCGTTGTCGGGACACTACATGGCTACACCTTC
>TRBJ1-1|few|.|TRBV6-6
CASSYGRLGAFF
TGTGCCAGCAGCTACGGACGCTTGGGAGCTTTCTTT
>TRBJ2-1|.|TRBD2|TRBV11-1
CASSLATSGQFF
TGTGCCAGCAGCTTAGCGACTAGCGGGCAGTTCTTC
>TRBJ2-7|.|TRBD1|TRBV5-1
CASSAGQVTYEQYF
TGCGCCAGCAGCGCAGGACAGGTGACCTACGAGCAGTACTTC
>TRBJ2-7|many|.|TRBV29-1
CSVERSPYEQYF
TGCAGCGTTGAACGCAGCCCCTACGAGCAGTACTTC
>TRBJ1-5|many|TRBD1|TRBV7-8
CASSEWGQGAQPQHF
TGTGCCAGCAGCGAGTGGGGGCAGGGGGCTCAGCCCCAGCATTTT
>TRBJ1-5|many|.|TRBV24-1
CASSQVAGTGNQPQHF
TGTGCCAGCAGCCAAGTTGCCGGGACGGGGAATCAGCCCCAGCATTTT
>TRBJ2-2|few|.|TRBV7-3
CASSPGGRGISGELFF
TGTGCCAGCAGCCCTGGGGGGCGCGGGATTTCTGGGGAGCTGTTTTTT
>TRBJ2-7|few|.|TRBV19
CASSIKSGTYEQYF
TGTGCCAGTAGTATAAAGTCTGGGACATACGAGCAGTACTTC
>TRBJ1-5|many|.|TRBV25-1
CASSDYGAPGNQPQHF
TGTGCCAGCAGTGATTACGGGGCTCCGGGAAATCAGCCCCAGCATTTT
>TRBJ1-2|.|TRBD1|TRBV15
CATSRGTGTSYGYTF
TGTGCCACCAGCAGAGGGACAGGCACCTCCTATGGCTACACCTTC
>TRBJ2-7|.|.|TRBV15
CAWSVSDYYEQYF
TGTGCCTGGAGTGTGTCCGATTACTACGAGCAGTACTTC
>TRBJ2-2|few|.|TRBV25-1
CASRNGGGELFF
TGTGCCAGTAGAAATGGGGGCGGGGAGCTGTTTTTT
>TRBJ1-4|once|TRBD1|TRBV29-1
CSYGTANNEKLFF
TGCAGTTACGGGACAGCTAATAATGAAAAACTGTTTTTT
>TRBJ1-4|.|TRBD1|TRBV2
CASSEDRGQGDEKLFF
TGTGCCAGCAGTGAAGACAGGGGACAGGGGGATGAAAAACTGTTTTTT
>TRBJ2-5|.|TRBD1|TRBV19
CASSIRSRQGRETQYF
TGTGCCAGTAGTATTAGGTCCCGACAGGGGAGAGAGACCCAGTACTTC
>TRBJ2-7|.|.|TRBV28
CASSPRRVFSYEQYF
TGTGCCAGCAGCCCTCGGAGGGTCTTCTCCTACGAGCAGTACTTC
>TRBJ2-7|many|.|TRBV7-2
CASSLYLGAKYEQYF
TGTGCCAGCAGCTTATATCTGGGGGCGAAGTACGAGCAGTACTTC
>TRBJ1-1|many|.|TRBV7-8
CASSPRQGAFF
TGTGCCAGCAGCCCGAGACAAGGGGCTTTCTTT
>TRBJ2-7|few|.|TRBV9
CASSPQGGPYEQYF
TGTGCCAGCAGCCCCCAAGGGGGGCCCTACGAGCAGTACTTC
>TRBJ2-3|.|.|TRBV29-1
CSVDTGTDTQYF
TGCAGCGTTGACACAGGGACAGATACGCAGTATTTT
>TRBJ1-6|once|.|TRBV10-1
CACSAREQIHNSPLHF
.
>TRBJ1-2|many|TRBD1|TRBV7-8
CASSSRDRGHGYTF
TGTGCCAGCAGCTCCCGGGACAGGGGGCACGGCTACACCTTC
>TRBJ2-5|few|TRBD2|TRBV7-2
CASSLASGATHQETQYF
TGTGCCAGCAGTTTGGCTAGCGGGGCTACTCACCAAGAGACCCAGTACTTC